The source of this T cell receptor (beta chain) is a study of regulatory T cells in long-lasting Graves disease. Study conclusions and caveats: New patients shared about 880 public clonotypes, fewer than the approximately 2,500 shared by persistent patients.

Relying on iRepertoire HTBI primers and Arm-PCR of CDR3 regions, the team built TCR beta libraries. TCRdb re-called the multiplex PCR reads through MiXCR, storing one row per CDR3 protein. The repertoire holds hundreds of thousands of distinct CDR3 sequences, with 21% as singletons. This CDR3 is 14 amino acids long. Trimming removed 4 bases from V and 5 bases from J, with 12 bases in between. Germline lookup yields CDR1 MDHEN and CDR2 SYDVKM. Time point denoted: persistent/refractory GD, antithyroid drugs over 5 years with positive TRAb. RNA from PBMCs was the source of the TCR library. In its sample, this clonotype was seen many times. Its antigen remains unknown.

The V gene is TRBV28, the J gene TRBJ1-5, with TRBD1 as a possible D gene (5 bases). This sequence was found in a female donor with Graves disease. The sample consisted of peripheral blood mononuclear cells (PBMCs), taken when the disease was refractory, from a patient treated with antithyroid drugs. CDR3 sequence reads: CASSSWGGHQPQHF. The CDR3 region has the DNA TGTGCCAGCAGTTCATGGGGGGGACATCAGCCCCAGCATTTT. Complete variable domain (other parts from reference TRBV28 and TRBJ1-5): DVKVTQSSRYLVKRTGEKVFLECVQDMDHENMFWYRQDPGLGLRLIYFSYDVKMKEKGDIPEGYSVSREKKERFSLILESASTNQTSMYLCASSSWGGHQPQHFGDGTRLSIL.